This T cell receptor (beta chain) was profiled in a study of blood T cell repertoires in COVID-19. Living in roughly 23 US areas, the participants were between roughly 18 and 95 years of age. Clinical histories supplied by participants themselves formed the basis of cohort assignment. In the original workflow: Estimation of nucleated cell counts relied on the amplification of reference gene primers. Sequencing was performed with immunoSEQ multiplex PCR; in TCRdb, only in-frame clones are kept and a portion is missing. The D gene and trimming were derived from the DNA, and the V and J assignments and clone size from that table. The data contain roughly 320,000 clones, roughly 90% of them seen just once; the ten biggest clones take up around 3.9%. The V gene end was trimmed by 0 bases and the J gene end by 1 base; junction bases not matched to a gene: 9. The CDR3 totals 18 residues. The germline V gene encodes CDR1 SEHNR and CDR2 FQNEAQ (reference sequence).

The source is a young woman who had been exposed to COVID-19. The rearrangement uses TRBV7-9 and TRBJ1-1, with TRBD1 matching over 9 bases. What was sequenced was PBMCs or T cells enriched from blood (not recorded which). CDR3 bases: TGTGCCAGCAGCTTAGCCCGGACAGGGGAAAAGACGAACACTGAAGCTTTCTTT. Its protein product is CASSLARTGEKTNTEAFF.